A single sample gave rise to the 24 T cell receptor beta chains below, sequenced in a study of cytomegalovirus exposure and HLA in healthy donors. Assay used: immunoSEQ multiplex PCR; TCRdb lists only in-frame clones, some missing. In the table there are about 110,000 clones, roughly 88% of which are singletons. Sequenced sample: PBMCs. The receptors come from a young woman in good health and CMV-seronegative.

The chain is built from TRBV9 and TRBJ1-5; D unresolved. The V gene lost 0 bases and the J gene lost 3 bases, with 4 bases spanning the gap. Germline lookup yields CDR1 SGDLS and CDR2 YYNGEE. The CDR3 is 13 amino acids. CDR3 loop: CASSVALNQPQHF. CDR3 coding DNA: TGTGCCAGCAGCGTAGCCCTCAATCAGCCCCAGCATTTT.

The rearrangement joins TRBV9 to TRBJ2-5, with D maybe TRBD2 (6 bases). CDR1 and CDR2 (germline): SGDLS, YYNGEE. The CDR3 contains 15 residues. Trimming pared 2 bases from V and 1 base from J, leaving 12 bases between. CDR3 residues: CASSVGGGPQETQYF. CDR3 sequence (DNA): TGTGCCAGCAGCGTGGGTGGAGGGCCCCAAGAGACCCAGTACTTC.

This rearrangement joins TRBV19 to TRBJ2-7; TRBD2 is a possible D gene (6 bases). The germline V gene has CDR1 LNHDA and CDR2 SQIVND (reference sequence). Trimming took off 4 bases at V and 0 bases at J, with 7 bases between the two ends. The CDR3 is 13 residues long. The DNA of the CDR3 is TGTGCCAGTAGTACGGGACTCTCCTACGAGCAGTACTTC. This codes for CASSTGLSYEQYF.

This chain connects TRBV4-2 to TRBJ1-2, with no clear D. Per germline, CDR1 LGHNA and CDR2 YNFKEQ. This CDR3 spans 11 amino acids. Deletions cut 7 bases from V and 10 bases from J, with 13 bases between. The CDR3 DNA is TGTGCCAGCAAAGGAGAGGGTGACTACACCTTC. Translation gives CASKGEGDYTF.

This chain links TRBV4-1 with TRBJ2-2; 7 positions agree with TRBD2. V lost 2 bases, J lost 5 bases, and 5 bases stayed unmatched. Germline-derived CDR1 and CDR2 are MGHRA and YSYEKL. The CDR3 covers 15 residues. Here the CDR3 reads CASSQYAGETGELFF. The DNA for the CDR3 is TGCGCCAGCAGCCAATATGCGGGAGAAACCGGGGAGCTGTTTTTT.

V is TRBV30 and J is TRBJ1-5; 10 bases agree with TRBD1. The CDR3 spans 12 residues. Germline V gene sequence: CDR1 GTSNPN, CDR2 SVGIG (reference sequence). The V gene end was trimmed by 5 bases and the J gene end by 5 bases; junction bases not matched to a gene: 0. The CDR3 protein is CAWGQGDQPQHF. The DNA for the CDR3 is TGTGCCTGGGGACAGGGGGATCAGCCCCAGCATTTT. Full variable domain (outside the CDR3, taken from reference TRBV30 and TRBJ1-5): SQTIHQWPATLVQPVGSPLSLECTVEGTSNPNLYWYRQAAGRGLQLLFYSVGIGQISSEVPQNLSASRPQDRQFILSSKKLLLSDSGFYLCAWGQGDQPQHFGDGTRLSIL.

The chain recombines TRBV6-5 with TRBJ2-7, with 7 bases matching TRBD1. Trimming at V came to 7 bases and at J to 4 bases, leaving 7 bases not matched to a gene. Germline CDR1 and CDR2: MNHEY and SVGAGI. The CDR3 sequence is 13 residues long. The DNA for the CDR3 is TGTGCCAGCAAACGGACAGGACGATACGAGCAGTACTTC. Protein product: CASKRTGRYEQYF.

The genes are TRBV11-2 and TRBJ1-4; D uncertain. This CDR3 is built from 15 residues. Germline V gives CDR1 SGHAT, CDR2 FQNNGV. Trimming removed 5 bases from V and 6 bases from J, with 16 bases in between. CDR3 coding DNA: TGTGCCAGCAGCCCAGGCACGGGGAAGGATGAAAAACTGTTTTTT. Protein product: CASSPGTGKDEKLFF.

The chain combines TRBV9 with TRBJ1-1; D possibly corresponds to TRBD1 (6 bases). Trimming removed 4 bases from V and 6 bases from J, with 13 bases in between. CDR1 and CDR2 (germline): SGDLS, YYNGEE. This CDR3 region has 13 residues. The CDR3 bases are TGTGCCAGCAGCCGGGAGGGGGGGCCTGAAGCTTTCTTT. Amino acids: CASSREGGPEAFF. Filled out from reference TRBV9 and TRBJ1-1, the complete variable domain reads DSGVTQTPKHLITATGQRVTLRCSPRSGDLSVYWYQQSLDQGLQFLIQYYNGEERAKGNILERFSAQQFPDLHSELNLSSLELGDSALYFCASSREGGPEAFFGQGTRLTVV.

CDR3 in amino acids: CASSLRGRGEKLFF. CDR3 sequence (DNA): TGTGCCAGCAGTTTAAGGGGGAGGGGAGAAAAACTGTTTTTT. V and J are TRBV27 and TRBJ1-4, with a weak D call TRBD1 (6 bases). V was trimmed by 2 bases and J by 8 bases, leaving 12 bases between them. The germline V gene has CDR1 MNHEY and CDR2 SMNVEV (reference sequence). There are 14 residues in the CDR3.

In its sample, this clone was seen once. The V and J genes are TRBV6-6 and TRBJ1-2, with 11 bases aligning to TRBD1. V trimming: 5 bases; J trimming: 8 bases; junction bases outside the gene matches: 13. Germline-derived CDR1 and CDR2 are MNHNY and SVGAGI (reference sequence). The CDR3 has 16 residues. The CDR3 nucleotides are TGTGCCAGCAGTCGACGGACAGGGGGCGTTCCGCTAGGCTACACCTTC. Amino acids: CASSRRTGGVPLGYTF.

The V call is TRBV6-4, the J call TRBJ2-3; possibly TRBD2 for D (5 bases). CDR1 is MRHNA, CDR2 SNTAGT, per germline. Trimming removed 0 bases from V and 1 base from J, with 5 bases in between. The CDR3 runs to 14 residues. CDR3 sequence: CASSDSRGTDTQYF. The CDR3, as DNA: TGTGCCAGCAGTGACTCGCGGGGCACAGATACGCAGTATTTT.

The chain recombines TRBV11-2 with TRBJ2-1; 8 bases are shared with TRBD2. The CDR3 is 17 residues long. V lost 6 bases and J lost 7; bases outside the gene matches: 17. Per the germline V gene, CDR1 is SGHAT and CDR2 is FQNNGV. The CDR3 sequence is CASRGRPERGIGNEQFF. The CDR3 bases are TGTGCCAGCAGGGGACGTCCGGAGCGGGGGATTGGAAATGAGCAGTTCTTC.

This chain connects TRBV6-6 to TRBJ1-5; D unclear. Germline CDR1 reads MNHNY; CDR2 reads SVGAGI (reference sequence). V lost 0 bases, J lost 6 bases, and 6 bases lay in between. The CDR3 has 13 amino acids. CDR3 nucleotide sequence: TGTGCCAGCAGTTACTCAGAGAGTCAGCCCCAGCATTTT. This sequence encodes CASSYSESQPQHF.

This clone was counted a few times. This chain uses TRBV6-4 with TRBJ2-3, with 12 bases fitting TRBD2. Per the germline V gene, CDR1 is MRHNA and CDR2 is SNTAGT. V shed 2 bases and J 3 bases; nucleotides not matched to a gene: 3. CDR3 length equals 16 residues. The CDR3 nucleotides read TGTGCCAGCAGTGACCGGACTAGCGGGGATACAGATACGCAGTATTTT. Its protein product is CASSDRTSGDTDTQYF.

The chain has TRBV27 and TRBJ2-7; D remains ambiguous. V was clipped by 4 bases and J by 3 bases, with 16 bases between them. The CDR3 loop spans 15 amino acids. Germline CDR1 is MNHEY and CDR2 is SMNVEV (reference sequence). CDR3 nucleotide sequence: TGTGCCAGCAGTTCCTCCCGGGTGTCGCTCTACGAGCAGTACTTC. The encoded protein is CASSSSRVSLYEQYF.

V is TRBV27 and J is TRBJ2-2, with a tentative D call TRBD1 (6 bases). CDR1 and CDR2 from the germline V gene are MNHEY and SMNVEV (reference sequence). The length of the CDR3 is 17 residues. The germline V and J ends were trimmed by 6 bases and 2 bases, with 19 bases remaining between them. CDR3 nucleotides: TGTGCCAGCAGATACTACGACTCGGACAGAAACACCGGGGAGCTGTTTTTT. Its translation is CASRYYDSDRNTGELFF.

This chain uses TRBV6-1 with TRBJ1-1, with 11 positions matching TRBD1. The germline V gene has CDR1 MNHNS and CDR2 SASEGT. V shed 5 bases and J 2 bases; nucleotides not matched to a gene: 4. This CDR3 is built from 15 residues. Here the CDR3 reads CASSLDRGPNTEAFF. CDR3 DNA: TGTGCCAGCAGTTTGGACAGGGGGCCAAACACTGAAGCTTTCTTT.

The genes are TRBV27 and TRBJ1-6; maybe TRBD1 (6 bases). This CDR3 region has 16 residues. Trimming took 3 bases from V and 0 from J, leaving 9 bases between them. Germline loops: CDR1 MNHEY, CDR2 SMNVEV (reference sequence). In DNA, the CDR3 is TGTGCCAGCAGTTTGACAGGTAGCTCCTATAATTCACCCCTCCACTTT. Its translation is CASSLTGSSYNSPLHF.

This rearrangement joins TRBV27 to TRBJ2-1; 9 bases fit TRBD2. The CDR3 is 20 residues long. CDR1 and CDR2 (germline): MNHEY, SMNVEV (reference sequence). V shed 1 base, J shed 6 bases, and the junction held 19 bases outside the gene matches. The DNA for the CDR3 is TGTGCCAGCAGTTTATTCAGTGGCGCTAGCGGGGAACCCCCCATCAATGAGCAGTTCTTC. Protein product: CASSLFSGASGEPPINEQFF.

This clone appeared a single time. This chain joins TRBV6-5 and TRBJ2-1; maybe TRBD2 (6 bases). CDR3 length: 14 amino acids. V was pared by 4 bases and J by 3 bases, with 10 bases between. Looked up from germline, CDR1 is MNHEY and CDR2 is SVGAGI. CDR3 amino acids: CASSSGEVYNEQFF. CDR3 in DNA: TGTGCCAGCAGTTCGGGGGAGGTCTACAATGAGCAGTTCTTC.

The chain uses TRBV6-5 and TRBJ2-4; 7 bases map to TRBD1. CDR1 is MNHEY, CDR2 SVGAGI, per germline. CDR3 length: 12 amino acids. Trimming cost V 7 bases and J 13 bases; bases outside gene matches: 10. The CDR3 loop reads CASKTGSEHQYF. The CDR3 DNA is TGTGCCAGCAAGACAGGGTCTGAACACCAGTACTTC.

This clone has only a few counts. The rearrangement uses TRBV5-3 and TRBJ2-2; D not resolved. TRBV5-3 is known as an ORF, though its function is uncertain. V lost 2 bases, J lost 6 bases, and 5 bases lay in between. There are 12 residues in the CDR3. The CDR3 loop reads CARSFPPGELFF. The CDR3 DNA follows: TGTGCCAGAAGCTTTCCTCCCGGGGAGCTGTTTTTT.

This chain connects TRBV11-2 to TRBJ2-5, with 7 bases matching TRBD1. Per germline, CDR1 SGHAT and CDR2 FQNNGV. The J segment lost 3 bases and the V segment lost 4 bases, leaving 5 bases of the junction unmatched. The CDR3 is made up of 14 amino acids. CDR3 amino acids: CASSSGQFKETQYF. The CDR3, as DNA: TGTGCCAGCAGCTCGGGACAGTTTAAAGAGACCCAGTACTTC.